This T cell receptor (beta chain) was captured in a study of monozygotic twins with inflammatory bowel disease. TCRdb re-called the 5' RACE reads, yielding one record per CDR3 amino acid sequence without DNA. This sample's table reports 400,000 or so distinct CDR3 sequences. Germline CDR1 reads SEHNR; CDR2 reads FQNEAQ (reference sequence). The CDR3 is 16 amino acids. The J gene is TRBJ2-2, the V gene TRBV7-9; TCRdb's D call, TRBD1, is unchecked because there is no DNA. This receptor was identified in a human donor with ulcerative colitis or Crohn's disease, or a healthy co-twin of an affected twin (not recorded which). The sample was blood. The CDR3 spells CASSILREPNTGELFF.